Listed here is a single T cell receptor beta chain. Data came from immunoSEQ multiplex PCR; TCRdb stores just in-frame clones and leaves some out. This table has around 100,000 clones, 89% appearing once. The data were obtained in a study of blood T cell repertoires in COVID-19. This CDR3 is 14 amino acids long. Germline V gene sequence: CDR1 MNHEY, CDR2 SVGAGI. V lost 2 bases to trimming and J lost 0 bases, with 5 bases between them. V is TRBV6-5 and J is TRBJ1-3; no firm D call. The clonotype originates from a woman over 75 in a cohort sampled during active COVID-19. Material: peripheral blood. CDR3 residues: CASSYGLSGNTIYF. CDR3 in DNA: TGTGCCAGCAGTTACGGACTCTCTGGAAACACCATATATTTT.